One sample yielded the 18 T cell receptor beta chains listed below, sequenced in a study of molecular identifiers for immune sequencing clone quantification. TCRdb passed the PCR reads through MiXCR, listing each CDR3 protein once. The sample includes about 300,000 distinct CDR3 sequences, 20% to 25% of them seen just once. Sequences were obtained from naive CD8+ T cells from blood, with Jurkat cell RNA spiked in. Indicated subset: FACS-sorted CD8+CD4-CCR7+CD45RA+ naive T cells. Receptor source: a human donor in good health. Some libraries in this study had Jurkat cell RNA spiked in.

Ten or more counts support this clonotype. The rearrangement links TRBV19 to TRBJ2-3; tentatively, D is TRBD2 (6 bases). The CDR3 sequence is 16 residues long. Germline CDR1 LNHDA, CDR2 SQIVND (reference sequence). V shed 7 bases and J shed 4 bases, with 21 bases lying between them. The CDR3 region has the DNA TGTGCCAGTACCAACAGGAGGGAGATCAATTCAGATACGCAGTATTTT. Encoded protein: CASTNRREINSDTQYF.

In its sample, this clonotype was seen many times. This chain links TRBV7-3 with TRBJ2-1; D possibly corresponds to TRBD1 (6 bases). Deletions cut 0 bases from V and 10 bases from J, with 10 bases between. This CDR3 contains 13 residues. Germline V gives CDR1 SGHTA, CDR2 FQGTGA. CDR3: CASSLTQGDEQFF. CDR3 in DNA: TGTGCCAGCAGCTTAACACAGGGAGACGAGCAGTTCTTC.

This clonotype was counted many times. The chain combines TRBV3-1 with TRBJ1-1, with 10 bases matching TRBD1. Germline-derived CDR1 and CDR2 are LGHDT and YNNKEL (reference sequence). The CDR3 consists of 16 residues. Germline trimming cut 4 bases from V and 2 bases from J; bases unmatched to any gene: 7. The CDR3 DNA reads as TGTGCCAGCAGCCTAACCGGGACAGGGGACAACACTGAAGCTTTCTTT. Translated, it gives CASSLTGTGDNTEAFF.

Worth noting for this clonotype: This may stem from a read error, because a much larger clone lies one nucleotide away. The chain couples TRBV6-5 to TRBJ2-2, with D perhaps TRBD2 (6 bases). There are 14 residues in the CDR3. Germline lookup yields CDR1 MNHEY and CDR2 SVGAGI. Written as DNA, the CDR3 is TGTGCCGGCAGGGTCTCCGGGACTCCCTGGGAGCTGTTTTTT. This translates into CAGRVSGTPWELFF.

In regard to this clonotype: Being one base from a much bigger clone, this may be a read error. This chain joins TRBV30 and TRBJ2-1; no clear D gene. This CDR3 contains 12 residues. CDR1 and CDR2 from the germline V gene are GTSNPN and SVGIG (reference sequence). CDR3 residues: CAWSRMWNEQLF. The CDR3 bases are TGTGCCTGGAGTCGGATGTGGAATGAGCAGCTCTTC.

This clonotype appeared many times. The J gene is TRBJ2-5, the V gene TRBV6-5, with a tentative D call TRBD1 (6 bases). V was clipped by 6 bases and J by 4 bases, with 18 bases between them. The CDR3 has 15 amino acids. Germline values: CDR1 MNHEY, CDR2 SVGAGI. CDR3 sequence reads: CASSSRDNRGETQYF. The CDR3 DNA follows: TGTGCCAGCAGCAGCCGGGACAATCGCGGAGAGACCCAGTACTTC.

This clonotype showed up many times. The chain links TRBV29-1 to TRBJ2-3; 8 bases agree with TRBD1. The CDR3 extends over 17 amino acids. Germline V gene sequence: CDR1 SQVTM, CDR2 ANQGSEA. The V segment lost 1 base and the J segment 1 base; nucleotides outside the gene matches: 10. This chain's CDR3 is CSVEVLVWGQGTDTQYF. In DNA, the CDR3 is TGCAGCGTTGAAGTCCTGGTATGGGGACAGGGCACAGATACGCAGTATTTT.

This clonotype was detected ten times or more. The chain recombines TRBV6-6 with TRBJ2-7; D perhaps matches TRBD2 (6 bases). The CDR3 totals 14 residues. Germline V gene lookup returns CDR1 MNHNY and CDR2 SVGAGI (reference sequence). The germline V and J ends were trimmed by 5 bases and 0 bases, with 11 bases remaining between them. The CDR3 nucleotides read TGTGCCAGCAGTGACCCGGGAGTCTCCTACGAGCAGTACTTC. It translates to CASSDPGVSYEQYF.

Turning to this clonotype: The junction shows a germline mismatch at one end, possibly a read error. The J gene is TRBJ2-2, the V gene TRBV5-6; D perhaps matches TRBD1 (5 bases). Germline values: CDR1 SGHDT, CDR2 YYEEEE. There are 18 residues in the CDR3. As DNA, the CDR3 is TGTGACAGCAGCTTGGACCAGGGTTTCCAGTCTTCTACCGGGGAGCTGTTTTTT. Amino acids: CDSSLDQGFQSSTGELFF.

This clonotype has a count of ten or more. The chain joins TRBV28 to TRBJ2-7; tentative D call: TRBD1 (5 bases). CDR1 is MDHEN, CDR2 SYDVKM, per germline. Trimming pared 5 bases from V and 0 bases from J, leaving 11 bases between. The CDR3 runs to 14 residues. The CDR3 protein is CASSTSDSSYEQYF. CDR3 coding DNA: TGTGCCAGCAGTACATCCGACAGCTCCTACGAGCAGTACTTC. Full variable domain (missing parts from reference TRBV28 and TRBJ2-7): DVKVTQSSRYLVKRTGEKVFLECVQDMDHENMFWYRQDPGLGLRLIYFSYDVKMKEKGDIPEGYSVSREKKERFSLILESASTNQTSMYLCASSTSDSSYEQYFGPGTRLTVT.

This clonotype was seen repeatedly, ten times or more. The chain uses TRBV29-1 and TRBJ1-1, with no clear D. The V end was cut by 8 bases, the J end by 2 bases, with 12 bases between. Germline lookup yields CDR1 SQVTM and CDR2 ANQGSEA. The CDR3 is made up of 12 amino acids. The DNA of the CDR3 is TGCAGCTTCATCGAAGAAAACACTGAAGCTTTCTTT. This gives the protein CSFIEENTEAFF.

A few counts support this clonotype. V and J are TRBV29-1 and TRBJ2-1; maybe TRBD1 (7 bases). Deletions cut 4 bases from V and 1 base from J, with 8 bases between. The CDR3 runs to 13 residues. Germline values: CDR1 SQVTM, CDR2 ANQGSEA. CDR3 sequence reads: CSVAGGSYNEQFF. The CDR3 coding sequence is TGCAGCGTTGCAGGGGGGTCCTACAATGAGCAGTTCTTC.

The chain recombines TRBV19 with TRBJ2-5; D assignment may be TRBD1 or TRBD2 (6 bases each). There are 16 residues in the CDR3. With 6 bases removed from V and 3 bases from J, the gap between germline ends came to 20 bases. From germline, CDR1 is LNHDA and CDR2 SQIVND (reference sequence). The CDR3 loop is CASSPGAQGLEETQYF. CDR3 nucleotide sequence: TGTGCCAGTAGCCCGGGAGCACAGGGCTTGGAAGAGACCCAGTACTTC.

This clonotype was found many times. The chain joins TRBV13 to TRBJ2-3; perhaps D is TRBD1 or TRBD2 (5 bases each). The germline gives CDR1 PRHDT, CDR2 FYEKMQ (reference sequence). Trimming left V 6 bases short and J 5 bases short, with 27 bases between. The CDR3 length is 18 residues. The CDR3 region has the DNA TGTGCCAGCAGTGGACCCCCTGGGGCCATTTTAAGCGGAGATACGCAGTATTTT. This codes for CASSGPPGAILSGDTQYF.

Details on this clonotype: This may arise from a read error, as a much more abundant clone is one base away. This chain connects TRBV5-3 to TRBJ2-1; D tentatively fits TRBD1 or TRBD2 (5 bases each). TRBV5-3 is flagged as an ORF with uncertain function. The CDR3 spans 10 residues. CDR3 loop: CASKRGGRYF. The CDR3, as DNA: TGTGCCAGCAAACGGGGCGGGCGGTACTTC.

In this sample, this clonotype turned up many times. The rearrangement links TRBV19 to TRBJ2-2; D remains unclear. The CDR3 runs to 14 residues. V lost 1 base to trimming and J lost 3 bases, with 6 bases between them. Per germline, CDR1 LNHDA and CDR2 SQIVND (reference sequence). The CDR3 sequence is CASSIGSYTGELFF. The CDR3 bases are TGTGCCAGTAGTATAGGGTCCTACACCGGGGAGCTGTTTTTT.

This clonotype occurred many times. Written as DNA, the CDR3 is TGTGCCAGCCAAGGCCTCTCAGATACGCAGTATTTT. Protein: CASQGLSDTQYF. V and J are TRBV25-1 and TRBJ2-3; D is uncertain. V lost 8 bases and J 4 bases, leaving 10 bases between the germline ends. CDR1 is MGHDK, CDR2 SYGVNS, per germline. The CDR3 is made up of 12 amino acids.

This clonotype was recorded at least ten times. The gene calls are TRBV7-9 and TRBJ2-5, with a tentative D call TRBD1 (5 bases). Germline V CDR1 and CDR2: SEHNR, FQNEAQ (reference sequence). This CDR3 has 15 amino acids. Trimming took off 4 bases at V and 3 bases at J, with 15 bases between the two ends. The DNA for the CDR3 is TGTGCCAGCAGCTCATGGCGGACACTCGAAGAGACCCAGTACTTC. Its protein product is CASSSWRTLEETQYF.